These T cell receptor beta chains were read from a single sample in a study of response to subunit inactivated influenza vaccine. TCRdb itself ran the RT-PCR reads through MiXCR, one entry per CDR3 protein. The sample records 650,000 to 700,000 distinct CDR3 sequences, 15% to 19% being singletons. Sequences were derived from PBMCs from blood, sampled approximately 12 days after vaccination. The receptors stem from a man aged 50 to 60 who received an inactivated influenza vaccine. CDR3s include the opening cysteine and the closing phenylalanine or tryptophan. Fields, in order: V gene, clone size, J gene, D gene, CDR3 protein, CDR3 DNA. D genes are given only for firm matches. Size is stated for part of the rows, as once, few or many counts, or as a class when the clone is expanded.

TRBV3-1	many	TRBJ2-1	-	CASSQVAGSSYNEQFF	TGTGCCAGCAGCCAAGTCGCTGGTAGCTCCTACAATGAGCAGTTCTTC
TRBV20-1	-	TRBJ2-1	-	CSARSLARANEQFF	TGCAGTGCTAGAAGCCTAGCGAGGGCCAATGAGCAGTTCTTC
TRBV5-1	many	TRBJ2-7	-	CASRPLAATYEQYF	TGCGCCAGCAGACCTCTCGCGGCGACCTACGAGCAGTACTTC
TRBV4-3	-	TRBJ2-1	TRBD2	CASSQDSSGAPYNEQFF	TGCGCCAGCAGCCAAGACTCCAGCGGGGCTCCCTACAATGAGCAGTTCTTC
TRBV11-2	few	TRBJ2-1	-	CASSLVLLTNEQFF	TGTGCCAGCAGCTTAGTGCTGCTCACCAATGAGCAGTTCTTC
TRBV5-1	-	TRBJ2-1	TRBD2	CASSFASGANNEQFF	TGCGCCAGCAGCTTTGCTAGCGGGGCAAACAATGAGCAGTTCTTC
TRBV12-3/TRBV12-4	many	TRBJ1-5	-	CASSFGGGSNQPQHF	TGTGCCAGCAGTTTCGGGGGAGGGAGCAATCAGCCCCAGCATTTT
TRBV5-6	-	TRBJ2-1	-	CASSSAGGGEQFF	TGTGCCAGCAGCTCGGCAGGAGGCGGTGAGCAGTTCTTC
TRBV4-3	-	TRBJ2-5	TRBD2	CASSQDYRGSEETQYF	TGCGCCAGCAGCCAAGATTACCGCGGGAGCGAGGAGACCCAGTACTTC
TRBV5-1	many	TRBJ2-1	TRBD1	CASSRTGEAHNEQFF	TGCGCCAGCAGCCGGACAGGGGAAGCACACAATGAGCAGTTCTTC
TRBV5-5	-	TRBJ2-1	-	CASSLFPAEQFF	TGTGCCAGCAGCTTGTTTCCTGCGGAGCAGTTCTTC
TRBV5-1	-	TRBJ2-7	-	CASRNAPGYYEQYF	TGCGCCAGCAGGAACGCGCCCGGATACTACGAGCAGTACTTC
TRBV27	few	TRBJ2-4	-	CASSLSGQLAKNIQYF	TGTGCCAGCAGTTTATCAGGGCAGTTAGCCAAAAACATTCAGTACTTC
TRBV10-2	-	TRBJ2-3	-	CASSESWTSTDTQYF	TGCGCCAGCAGTGAGTCGTGGACTAGCACAGATACGCAGTATTTT
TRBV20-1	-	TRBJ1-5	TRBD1	CSADSRQGGNQPQHF	TGCAGTGCTGACTCCAGGCAGGGGGGCAATCAGCCCCAGCATTTT
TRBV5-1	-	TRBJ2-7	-	CASSLLTADYEQYF	TGCGCCAGCAGCTTGCTAACAGCAGACTACGAGCAGTACTTC
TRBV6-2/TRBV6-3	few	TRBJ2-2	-	CASSSAGSRTGELFF	TGTGCCAGCAGTTCCGCAGGCTCTCGCACCGGGGAGCTGTTTTTT
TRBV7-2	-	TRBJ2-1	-	CASSLQPRRHEQFF	TGTGCCAGCAGCTTACAGCCCCGGCGCCATGAGCAGTTCTTC
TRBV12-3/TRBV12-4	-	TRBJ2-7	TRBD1	CASSKTGSGSEYF	TGTGCCAGCAGTAAGACAGGGTCGGGCTCGGAGTACTTC
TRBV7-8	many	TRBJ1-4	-	CASSPGARANEKLFF	TGTGCCAGCAGCCCGGGGGCGAGAGCTAATGAAAAACTGTTTTTT
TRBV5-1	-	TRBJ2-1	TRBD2	CASSGATSGGTYNEQFF	TGCGCCAGCTCGGGGGCGACTAGCGGGGGCACCTACAATGAGCAGTTCTTC
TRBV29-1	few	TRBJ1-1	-	CSVDRNTEAFF	TGCAGCGTTGACAGGAACACTGAAGCTTTCTTT
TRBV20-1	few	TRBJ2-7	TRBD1	CSAAGTGSPYEQYF	TGCAGTGCTGCCGGGACAGGGTCTCCCTACGAGCAGTACTTC
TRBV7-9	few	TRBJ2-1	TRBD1	CASPRPGTGYNEQFF	TGTGCCAGCCCCCGTCCGGGGACAGGGTACAATGAGCAGTTCTTC
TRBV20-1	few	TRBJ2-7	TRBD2	CSATDSGRASDEQYF	TGCAGTGCTACGGATAGCGGGAGGGCCAGCGACGAGCAGTACTTC
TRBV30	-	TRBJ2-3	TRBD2	CAWSVLAGGLMLTDTQYF	TGTGCCTGGAGTGTACTCGCGGGGGGCCTAATGTTGACAGATACGCAGTATTTT
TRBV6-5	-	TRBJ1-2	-	CASSYSGRGGVSGYTF	TGTGCCAGCAGTTACTCCGGCCGAGGGGGGGTATCCGGCTACACCTTC
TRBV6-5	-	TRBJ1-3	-	CASSNRDPLRNTIYF	TGTGCCAGCAGTAACCGGGACCCTCTCCGAAACACCATATATTTT
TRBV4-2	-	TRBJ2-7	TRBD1	CASSHQGQGRYEQYF	TGTGCCAGCAGCCACCAGGGACAGGGGCGGTACGAGCAGTACTTC
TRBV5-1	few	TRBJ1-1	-	CASSLASGTSTEAFF	TGCGCCAGCAGCTTGGCCTCCGGGACGAGCACTGAAGCTTTCTTT
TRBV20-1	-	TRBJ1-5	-	CSASSGTQPQHF	TGCAGTGCTAGTTCCGGGACTCAGCCCCAGCATTTT
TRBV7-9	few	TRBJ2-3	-	CASSLVVVGVTDTQYF	TGTGCCAGCAGCTTAGTCGTTGTGGGAGTTACAGATACGCAGTATTTT
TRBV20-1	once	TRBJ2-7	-	CSARDIRGGDYEQYF	TGCAGTGCTAGAGATATCAGGGGAGGAGACTACGAGCAGTACTTC
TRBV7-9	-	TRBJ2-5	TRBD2	CASSYGLAGETQYF	TGTGCCAGCAGCTATGGACTAGCGGGAGAGACCCAGTACTTC
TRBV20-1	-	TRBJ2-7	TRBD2	CSGSSGRAGEQYF	TGCAGTGGCTCTAGCGGGAGGGCCGGGGAGCAGTACTTC
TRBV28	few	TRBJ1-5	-	CASSLILVRGEDQPQHF	TGTGCCAGCAGTTTAATTCTGGTCAGAGGGGAGGACCAGCCCCAGCATTTT